This T cell receptor (beta chain) was sequenced in a study of neurological immune-mediated disorders. This clonotype was counted ten times or more. The antigen remains undetermined. The unsorted libraries originated from 2 million PBMCs that had been stored at -80 C. This CDR3 spans 15 amino acids. CDR1 and CDR2 (germline): SGHTA, FQGNSA. The trim removed 5 bases at V and 8 bases at J, leaving 9 bases unmatched. The cDNA came from 5'RACE, which used 10-nucleotide random UMIs. TCRdb re-derived calls from the 5' RACE reads in MiXCR, one entry per CDR3 protein. Here the sample spans just over 95,000 distinct CDR3 sequences, 3% to 4% being singletons. Broader study findings: Private repertoires in all groups were suggested by the finding that expanded clones across subjects shared no CDR3 amino acid sequences. Phylogenetic grouping assigned the repertoires of 18 of 34 multiple sclerosis patients to a single cluster of related CDR3 sequences. This cluster may be a repertoire-level signature.

The chain joins TRBV7-2 to TRBJ2-1, with TRBD2 identical over 10 bases. The sequencing input was PBMCs. This receptor was obtained from a woman younger than 35 with multiple sclerosis. This chain's CDR3 is CASSPLAGGYDEQFF. The CDR3 bases are TGTGCCAGCAGCCCTTTAGCGGGAGGTTATGATGAGCAGTTCTTC.